The next 19 T cell receptor beta chains were all read from a single sample in a study of glioma-infiltrating T cells after dendritic cell vaccination listed by TCRdb under 2016. Library construction relied on the immunoSEQ multiplex PCR assay. In its TCRdb copy, this immuneACCESS table keeps in-frame sequences only and misses some clones. Where compared with another copy, unresolved V genes explain less than half of these, and the others have no known cause. This sample lists more than 100,000 clones; roughly 80% were detected once. The top ten constitute around 12% of the sample. The input for sequencing was blood, taken before dendritic cell vaccination. The receptor source for this set is a human donor with glioblastoma.

A remark on this clone: A junction end diverges from the germline sequence, so it may reflect a read error. The same CDR3 also results from other DNA sequences found in this sample. The chain links TRBV11-2 to TRBJ1-6; D is unresolved. This CDR3 has 14 amino acids. The germline CDR1 and CDR2 sequences are SGHAT and FQNNGV. CDR3 coding DNA: TGTGCCAGCAGCTTCGGCAGTCGGGATTCCCCCCTCCACTTT. It is translated as CASSFGSRDSPLHF.

V and J are TRBV4-1 and TRBJ2-3; 9 bases are a match to TRBD1. The germline V gene has CDR1 MGHRA and CDR2 YSYEKL. The CDR3 is 13 amino acids. V was clipped by 7 bases and J by 4 bases; unmatched bases: 3. The CDR3 loop reads CASNGQGSDTQYF. The CDR3 DNA follows: TGCGCCAGCAACGGACAGGGGTCAGATACGCAGTATTTT.

This rearrangement joins TRBV10-2 to TRBJ1-6; D possibly corresponds to TRBD1 (6 bases). The CDR3 is made up of 12 amino acids. Germline loops: CDR1 WSHSY, CDR2 SAAADI. V lost 6 bases and J lost 10, with 10 bases in between. This CDR3 is CASRQGGSPLHF. The CDR3, as DNA: TGCGCCAGCAGACAGGGTGGGTCACCCCTCCACTTT.

The rearrangement joins TRBV2 to TRBJ2-1; D is ambiguous. V lost 4 bases, J lost 6 bases, and 10 bases lay in between. CDR3 size: 13 residues. Germline CDR1 is SNHLY and CDR2 is FYNNEI. CDR3 DNA: TGTGCCAGCAGTGCCCTCTCCCTCAATGAGCAGTTCTTC. It yields the protein CASSALSLNEQFF.

This rearrangement joins TRBV9 to TRBJ1-2, with 8 bases lining up with TRBD1. Germline V gives CDR1 SGDLS, CDR2 YYNGEE. The CDR3 runs 14 residues. The V segment lost 4 bases and the J segment 4 bases; nucleotides outside the gene matches: 6. CDR3 residues: CASSSDREPYGYTF. The CDR3 nucleotides are TGTGCCAGCAGCTCGGACAGGGAACCCTATGGCTACACCTTC. Filled out from reference TRBV9 and TRBJ1-2, the complete variable domain reads DSGVTQTPKHLITATGQRVTLRCSPRSGDLSVYWYQQSLDQGLQFLIQYYNGEERAKGNILERFSAQQFPDLHSELNLSSLELGDSALYFCASSSDREPYGYTFGSGTRLTVV.

The gene calls are TRBV5-5 and TRBJ2-1, with a tentative D call TRBD2 (6 bases). V lost 7 bases, J lost 7 bases, and 18 bases lay in between. The CDR3 consists of 14 residues. Germline assignment: CDR1 SGHKS and CDR2 YYEKEE (reference sequence). CDR3 in amino acids: CASGGAPVGNEQFF. CDR3 DNA: TGTGCCAGCGGCGGGGCACCTGTTGGTAATGAGCAGTTCTTC.

This chain joins TRBV19 and TRBJ2-5, with TRBD2 as a possible D gene (6 bases). The germline V gene has CDR1 LNHDA and CDR2 SQIVND (reference sequence). V lost 8 bases and J 1 base, leaving 11 bases between the germline ends. CDR3 length equals 13 residues. The CDR3, as DNA: TGTGCCAGTCATGACGGGGGCCAAGAGACCCAGTACTTC. It encodes CASHDGGQETQYF.

The CDR3 spells CASSQGPGQGISPLHF. As DNA, the CDR3 is TGCGCCAGCAGCCAGGGTCCCGGACAGGGGATTTCACCCCTCCACTTT. The chain employs TRBV4-1 and TRBJ1-6; 9 nucleotides match TRBD1. CDR3 length: 16 residues. The V segment lost 3 bases and the J segment 9 bases; nucleotides outside the gene matches: 9. CDR1 is MGHRA and CDR2 is YSYEKL in the germline V gene.

CDR3 amino acids: CASNIMRGGIKVGELFF. DNA of the CDR3: TGCGCCAGCAATATTATGCGGGGGGGTATTAAAGTGGGGGAGCTGTTTTTT. J is TRBJ2-2 and V is TRBV4-1; 9 bases agree with TRBD2. J lost 8 bases, V lost 7 bases, and 17 bases had no gene match. Germline values: CDR1 MGHRA, CDR2 YSYEKL. This CDR3 has 17 residues.

The chain carries TRBV13 and TRBJ2-7; 8 bases match TRBD2. Unmatched junction bases numbered 13, after V lost 1 base and J lost 5 bases. CDR1 PRHDT and CDR2 FYEKMQ come from the germline V gene (reference sequence). This CDR3 comprises 17 residues. The CDR3 loop reads CASSLEPGGAGDDEQYF. CDR3 in DNA: TGTGCCAGCAGCTTAGAGCCCGGGGGAGCGGGGGACGACGAGCAGTACTTC. The whole variable domain, filled in from reference TRBV13 and TRBJ2-7, reads AAGVIQSPRHLIKEKRETATLKCYPIPRHDTVYWYQQGPGQDPQFLISFYEKMQSDKGSIPDRFSAQQFSDYHSELNMSSLELGDSALYFCASSLEPGGAGDDEQYFGPGTRLTVT.

V and J are TRBV2 and TRBJ2-5; TRBD2 agrees at 14 bases. J lost 3 bases, V lost 7 bases, and 1 base had no gene match. The CDR3 covers 14 residues. Looked up from germline, CDR1 is SNHLY and CDR2 is FYNNEI. The CDR3 region has the DNA TGTGCCAGCACGACTAGCGGGGGGGAAGAGACCCAGTACTTC. It translates to CASTTSGGEETQYF.

As DNA, the CDR3 is TGTGCCAGCAGCCCCGTCGGACAGGGTATCGCCGCGTTGGTTGGCTACACCTTC. Amino acids: CASSPVGQGIAALVGYTF. This chain uses TRBV7-9 with TRBJ1-2, with TRBD1 identical over 8 bases. This CDR3 region has 18 residues. V lost 5 bases and J lost 7; bases outside the gene matches: 21. Per germline, CDR1 SEHNR and CDR2 FQNEAQ (reference sequence).

This sequence joins TRBV7-8 and TRBJ2-7; 8 nucleotides match TRBD1. CDR1 and CDR2 from the germline V gene are SGHVS and FQNEAQ. The J segment lost 1 base and the V segment lost 2 bases, leaving 10 bases of the junction unmatched. The CDR3 extends over 17 amino acids. The CDR3 region has the DNA TGTGCCAGCAGCTTATTATTGACAGGGGTTGGGTCCTACGAGCAGTACTTC. Translating gives CASSLLLTGVGSYEQYF.

The chain is built from TRBV7-6 and TRBJ2-1, with 7 bases aligning to TRBD1. CDR1 and CDR2 (germline): SGHVS, FNYEAQ. Trimming cost V 1 base and J 8 bases; bases outside gene matches: 2. This CDR3 has 13 amino acids. The DNA of the CDR3 is TGTGCCAGCAGCTTAGGACAGGGTGATGAGCAGTTCTTC. It is translated as CASSLGQGDEQFF.

This rearrangement joins TRBV4-1 to TRBJ2-7, with a weak D call TRBD1 (8 bases). V was cut by 1 base and J by 4 bases, with 23 bases left in between. CDR1 is MGHRA and CDR2 is YSYEKL in the germline V gene. The CDR3 is 18 residues long. CDR3 nucleotides: TGCGCCAGCAGCCAAGGAGGGGCAAACAGGGGGGGCCTATACGAGCAGTACTTC. It translates to CASSQGGANRGGLYEQYF.

This chain joins TRBV7-8 and TRBJ2-2; 12 bases are a match to TRBD1. Germline values: CDR1 SGHVS, CDR2 FQNEAQ. This CDR3 is built from 19 residues. V shed 4 bases, J shed 0 bases, and the junction held 9 bases outside the gene matches. The chain's CDR3 is CASSSPGQGAITNTGELFF. CDR3 coding DNA: TGTGCCAGCAGCTCCCCGGGACAGGGGGCTATCACGAACACCGGGGAGCTGTTTTTT.

V and J are TRBV11-3 and TRBJ2-5; the D gene is possibly TRBD1 (6 bases). The germline CDR1 and CDR2 sequences are SGHNT and YENEEA. The length of the CDR3 is 15 residues. V lost 1 base and J lost 5, with 14 bases in between. The CDR3 region is CASSLGTGLGETQYF. The CDR3 bases are TGTGCCAGCAGCTTAGGCACAGGGCTAGGGGAGACCCAGTACTTC.

This chain uses TRBV30 with TRBJ2-5; D is perhaps TRBD1 (6 bases). Looked up from germline, CDR1 is GTSNPN and CDR2 is SVGIG (reference sequence). The CDR3 contains 10 residues. V was pared by 8 bases and J by 4 bases, with 8 bases between. CDR3 sequence reads: CAEGVETQYF. The CDR3, as DNA: TGTGCCGAGGGGGTAGAGACCCAGTACTTC. Looking up the rest from reference TRBV30 and TRBJ2-5 gives the full variable domain: SQTIHQWPATLVQPVGSPLSLECTVEGTSNPNLYWYRQAAGRGLQLLFYSVGIGQISSEVPQNLSASRPQDRQFILSSKKLLLSDSGFYLCAEGVETQYFGPGTRLLVL.

The V gene is TRBV4-2, the J gene TRBJ2-6; D gene uncertain. Deletions cut 1 base from V and 0 bases from J, with 7 bases between. The CDR3 runs 16 residues. Germline CDR1 and CDR2: LGHNA and YNFKEQ. CDR3 loop: CASSQGSGSGANVLTF. CDR3 nucleotides: TGTGCCAGCAGCCAAGGATCCGGCTCTGGGGCCAACGTCCTGACTTTC.